This record looks at one TCR beta chain sequence and its context. Its cognate antigen is unknown. Sequencing used immunoSEQ multiplex PCR; TCRdb keeps in-frame clones, though not all of them. The sample holds fewer than 250,000 clones; roughly 83% are singletons and the top ten take 11% to 15%. The data were obtained in a study of cytomegalovirus exposure and HLA in healthy donors. Whole-study findings and limits: In vitro testing confirmed a few CMV-associated chains as specific for CMV antigens. According to the study, roughly 180 TCR beta chains were cytomegalovirus-associated.

The validation cohort, a group of around 130 subjects, included the donors and was separate from the approximately 650-subject first cohort. Germline V lookup: CDR1 MNHEY, CDR2 SMNVEV (reference sequence). The CDR3 loop spans 16 amino acids. The ends were cut back, 5 bases at V and 2 bases at J, with 19 bases in the middle. This clonotype was obtained from a woman in her 30s in good health and CMV-seropositive. Sequences were obtained from PBMCs. The rearrangement links TRBV27 to TRBJ2-7, with D perhaps matching TRBD2 (7 bases). The CDR3 is CASSTVRGRAPYEQYF. CDR3 sequence (DNA): TGTGCCAGCAGTACAGTAAGGGGGAGGGCCCCCTACGAGCAGTACTTC.